Shown below are 16 T cell receptor beta chains from a single sample sequenced in a study of CD8+ T cells in alopecia areata. Following RNA extraction, reverse transcription yielded cDNA that acted as the sequencing template. This table comes from immunoSEQ multiplex PCR, and its TCRdb copy is limited to in-frame clones, with some not included. The top ten hold 0.75% to 0.8% of the sample, which has about 91,000 clones, about 40% seen once. Sequenced material: CD4+ T cells sorted from blood. All receptors come from a human donor with alopecia areata.

The J gene is TRBJ1-5, the V gene TRBV30; possible D gene TRBD1, 5 bases. This CDR3 contains 17 residues. V lost 2 bases to trimming and J lost 1 base, with 18 bases between them. Germline V gives CDR1 GTSNPN, CDR2 SVGIG (reference sequence). As DNA, the CDR3 is TGTGCCTGGAGTAGCGATCGGTCAGGGTTGAGCAATCAGCCCCAGCATTTT. This sequence encodes CAWSSDRSGLSNQPQHF.

The genes are TRBV28 and TRBJ2-5, with 12 bases matching TRBD2. Trimming removed 6 bases from V and 5 bases from J; junction bases left unmatched: 10. Germline V gene sequence: CDR1 MDHEN, CDR2 SYDVKM. CDR3 length equals 16 residues. CDR3 nucleotides: TGTGCCAGCAGCCCAGGACTAGCGGGATTTGGGGAGACCCAGTACTTC. Encoded protein: CASSPGLAGFGETQYF.

This clone appeared a single time. The chain couples TRBV29-1 to TRBJ1-6; 7 bases fit TRBD1. This CDR3 has 13 amino acids. CDR1 is SQVTM and CDR2 is ANQGSEA in the germline V gene. V trimming: 6 bases; J trimming: 9 bases; junction bases outside the gene matches: 8. The CDR3 DNA reads as TGCAGCGTCGGACAGGAGGATTTTTCACCCCTCCACTTT. Its protein product is CSVGQEDFSPLHF.

The sample holds a few counts of this clone. V gene TRBV2 combines with J gene TRBJ2-5, with no clear D. Germline lookup yields CDR1 SNHLY and CDR2 FYNNEI. V shed 4 bases and J shed 1 base, with 13 bases lying between them. The CDR3 contains 15 residues. This chain's CDR3 is CASSGTLGVQETQYF. The CDR3, as DNA: TGTGCCAGCAGTGGAACATTAGGAGTCCAAGAGACCCAGTACTTC.

The chain uses TRBV29-1 and TRBJ2-1; tentatively, D is TRBD1 (5 bases). Trimming cost V 6 bases and J 9 bases, with 12 bases left between them. Germline assignment: CDR1 SQVTM and CDR2 ANQGSEA. The CDR3 is 11 residues long. The CDR3 DNA is TGCAGCGTAACTCAAGGGGCTGAGCAGTTCTTC. This gives the protein CSVTQGAEQFF.

This sequence joins TRBV29-1 and TRBJ1-1; D is unclear. There are 11 residues in the CDR3. V lost 2 bases and J lost 9, with 10 bases in between. Germline V gene sequence: CDR1 SQVTM, CDR2 ANQGSEA. CDR3 loop: CSVEIGGKAFF. The CDR3 DNA sequence: TGCAGCGTTGAAATCGGTGGTAAAGCTTTCTTT.

V and J are TRBV15 and TRBJ2-5; tentative D call: TRBD1 (5 bases). Per germline, CDR1 LNHNV and CDR2 YYDKDF (reference sequence). V lost 3 bases, J lost 3 bases, and 14 bases lay in between. The CDR3 consists of 15 residues. The CDR3 spells CATSSPRESEETQYF. The CDR3 DNA reads as TGTGCCACCAGCAGTCCCAGGGAATCCGAAGAGACCCAGTACTTC.

The genes are TRBV30 and TRBJ2-7, with D maybe TRBD2 (6 bases). Per the germline V gene, CDR1 is GTSNPN and CDR2 is SVGIG (reference sequence). There are 11 residues in the CDR3. Trimming took off 5 bases at V and 2 bases at J, with 7 bases between the two ends. The CDR3 coding sequence is TGTGCCTGGGGGAGGACCTACGAGCAGTACTTC. As protein: CAWGRTYEQYF.

This clone came up a few times. In nucleotides, the CDR3 is TGTGCCAGCAGTTCCCTGGGAACTGAAGCTTTCTTT. It translates to CASSSLGTEAFF. The chain combines TRBV28 with TRBJ1-1; no reliable D call. This CDR3 has 12 residues. V was clipped by 4 bases and J by 5 bases, with 8 bases between them. CDR1 is MDHEN, CDR2 SYDVKM, per germline.

This chain connects TRBV29-1 to TRBJ2-1; TRBD2 agrees at 10 bases. After removal of 7 bases from V and 6 bases from J, the junction contained 6 bases not matched to a gene. Looked up from germline, CDR1 is SQVTM and CDR2 is ANQGSEA. CDR3 size: 13 residues. DNA for the CDR3: TGCAGCGCCAGCGGGAGGGCCCGCAATGAGCAGTTCTTC. This encodes CSASGRARNEQFF.

With respect to this clone: The sample holds other DNA sequences that translate to the same CDR3. The CDR3 is CAWSVGETQYF. The CDR3 DNA reads TGTGCCTGGAGTGTAGGGGAGACCCAGTACTTC. This chain uses TRBV30 with TRBJ2-5; D remains ambiguous. From germline, CDR1 is GTSNPN and CDR2 SVGIG (reference sequence). The CDR3 covers 11 residues. Trimming left V 0 bases short and J 5 bases short, with 4 bases between.

V and J are TRBV29-1 and TRBJ2-3; maybe TRBD2 (7 bases). This CDR3 comprises 13 residues. Per germline, CDR1 SQVTM and CDR2 ANQGSEA. V was trimmed by 6 bases and J by 2 bases, leaving 12 bases between them. The CDR3 DNA is TGCAGCGTCGGGGGGCGGTTCACAGATACGCAGTATTTT. This codes for CSVGGRFTDTQYF.

V is TRBV18 and J is TRBJ2-5; D is undetermined. Trimming stripped 0 bases from V and 4 bases from J, with 9 bases between. Germline V gene sequence: CDR1 KGHSH, CDR2 LQKENI. The CDR3 contains 14 residues. The CDR3 region has the DNA TGTGCCAGCTCACCACCGATGGGTAGAGAGACCCAGTACTTC. Translating it yields CASSPPMGRETQYF. Filled out from reference TRBV18 and TRBJ2-5, the complete variable domain reads NAGVMQNPRHLVRRRGQEARLRCSPMKGHSHVYWYRQLPEEGLKFMVYLQKENIIDESGMPKERFSAEFPKEGPSILRIQQVVRGDSAAYFCASSPPMGRETQYFGPGTRLLVL.

The table lists this clone with a count of one. This chain uses TRBV5-1 with TRBJ2-7, with D possibly TRBD1 on 6 matching bases. Germline V gene sequence: CDR1 SGHRS, CDR2 YFSETQ. The length of the CDR3 is 15 residues. V lost 3 bases and J lost 3, with 16 bases in between. The CDR3 DNA is TGCGCCAGCAGCTCCTTATCTCAGGGGATCTACGAGCAGTACTTC. Translated: CASSSLSQGIYEQYF.

The chain carries TRBV30 and TRBJ2-7; tentative D call: TRBD2 (5 bases). The CDR3 contains 15 residues. V was shortened by 2 bases and J by 3 bases, with 17 bases between the two germline ends. Germline CDR1 and CDR2: GTSNPN and SVGIG (reference sequence). Here the CDR3 DNA reads TGTGCCTGGAGTCCGACTATTTTAACCATCTACGAGCAGTACTTC. Translated: CAWSPTILTIYEQYF.

This clone appeared a few times. J is TRBJ2-7 and V is TRBV30; 11 positions match TRBD1. The CDR3 is made up of 16 amino acids. In germline, CDR1 is GTSNPN, CDR2 SVGIG (reference sequence). Germline trimming cut 0 bases from V and 0 bases from J; bases unmatched to any gene: 4. DNA for the CDR3: TGTGCCTGGAGTGTACTGGGGACAGGGGGCTCCTACGAGCAGTACTTC. Protein: CAWSVLGTGGSYEQYF.